One sample yielded the 21 T cell receptor beta chains listed below, sequenced in a study of blood T cell repertoires in COVID-19. Clones were read by immunoSEQ multiplex PCR, and TCRdb kept only the in-frame ones, dropping some. The sample has a few hundred thousand clones, about nine tenths seen once; the top ten hold 0.95% to 1.5%. Sequencing used PBMCs or T cells enriched from blood (not recorded which). Receptor source: a woman in her forties with acute COVID-19.

This clone has just a few counts. The chain combines TRBV6-4 with TRBJ1-5, with D possibly TRBD1 on 6 matching bases. V was pared by 5 bases and J by 2 bases, with 10 bases between. Per the germline V gene, CDR1 is MRHNA and CDR2 is SNTAGT. The CDR3 is 14 amino acids. CDR3 residues: CASSTGFGNQPQHF. The CDR3 region has the DNA TGTGCCAGCAGTACAGGGTTCGGCAATCAGCCCCAGCATTTT.

J is TRBJ2-2 and V is TRBV4-1, with TRBD2 matching 8 bases. Germline CDR1 and CDR2: MGHRA and YSYEKL. The CDR3 spans 16 residues. The ends lost 1 base at V and 4 bases at J; junction bases unmatched: 5. The CDR3 DNA follows: TGCGCCAGCAGCCAAGGTAGCGGGATCCTCACCGGGGAGCTGTTTTTT. It specifies CASSQGSGILTGELFF.

The J gene is TRBJ1-5, the V gene TRBV6-1, with TRBD1 matching 7 bases. The germline CDR1 and CDR2 sequences are MNHNS and SASEGT. The length of the CDR3 is 17 residues. V was clipped by 4 bases and J by 6 bases; unmatched bases: 15. CDR3 sequence: CASSGRGRGVDGQPQHF. The DNA for the CDR3 is TGTGCCAGCAGTGGGAGGGGGCGCGGAGTAGATGGTCAGCCCCAGCATTTT.

The chain employs TRBV24-1 and TRBJ2-6; 11 positions agree with TRBD1. V trimming: 3 bases; J trimming: 1 base; junction bases outside the gene matches: 7. The CDR3 runs 19 residues. In germline, CDR1 is KGHDR, CDR2 SFDVKD. The CDR3 DNA reads TGTGCCACCAGTGATAAACCGGGACAGGGGGAATCTGGGGCCAACGTCCTGACTTTC. Its translation is CATSDKPGQGESGANVLTF.

J is TRBJ2-7 and V is TRBV18; 13 bases map to TRBD2. CDR1 is KGHSH and CDR2 is LQKENI in the germline V gene. This CDR3 comprises 15 residues. The trim removed 1 base at V and 6 bases at J, leaving 3 bases unmatched. CDR3: CASSPRTSGSLEQYF. CDR3 nucleotides: TGTGCCAGCTCACCACGGACTAGCGGGAGTCTCGAGCAGTACTTC.

The gene calls are TRBV18 and TRBJ1-3, with 11 positions matching TRBD1. CDR1 is KGHSH and CDR2 is LQKENI in the germline V gene. The junction had 1 base not matched to a gene; V was cut back by 4 bases and J by 2 bases. The CDR3 has 15 amino acids. The DNA of the CDR3 is TGTGCCAGCTCACGGGGACAGGGGGCTGGAAACACCATATATTTT. It codes for CASSRGQGAGNTIYF.

This sequence joins TRBV10-2 and TRBJ1-6; TRBD1 agrees at 9 bases. Germline V lookup: CDR1 WSHSY, CDR2 SAAADI. V lost 5 bases, J lost 9 bases, and 11 bases stayed unmatched. The CDR3 loop spans 16 amino acids. Here the CDR3 reads CASSRVRTGVGSPLHF. CDR3 nucleotide sequence: TGCGCCAGCAGTAGGGTCCGGACAGGGGTAGGTTCACCCCTCCACTTT.

This rearrangement joins TRBV12-3 or TRBV12-4 to TRBJ1-2, with D possibly TRBD1 on 6 matching bases. The CDR3 runs 13 residues. Trimming left V 6 bases short and J 4 bases short, with 12 bases between. CDR3: CASSWTETYGYTF. The CDR3, as DNA: TGTGCCAGCAGCTGGACAGAAACCTATGGCTACACCTTC.

A single count supports this clone. The genes are TRBV29-1 and TRBJ2-1; D is perhaps TRBD1 (6 bases). Germline V gene lookup returns CDR1 SQVTM and CDR2 ANQGSEA. This CDR3 has 15 residues. The V end lost 5 bases, the J end lost 0 bases, and 14 bases lay between the germline ends. The CDR3 loop is CSVKSQGNSYNEQFF. CDR3 bases: TGCAGCGTTAAAAGCCAGGGGAACTCCTACAATGAGCAGTTCTTC.

This clone was seen only once. This chain uses TRBV30 with TRBJ2-1; D is perhaps TRBD2 (6 bases). Looked up from germline, CDR1 is GTSNPN and CDR2 is SVGIG (reference sequence). This CDR3 comprises 15 residues. V was clipped by 4 bases and J by 6 bases, with 19 bases between them. The CDR3 DNA sequence: TGTGCCTGGACTGCGGGACTCCCAAGCCCCAATGAGCAGTTCTTC. It yields the protein CAWTAGLPSPNEQFF.

V gene TRBV2 combines with J gene TRBJ2-1, with 7 bases aligning to TRBD2. This CDR3 spans 15 amino acids. The V and J ends lost 2 bases and 4 bases, in that order; junction bases with no gene match: 5. In germline, CDR1 is SNHLY, CDR2 FYNNEI. CDR3 in DNA: TGTGCCAGCAGTGAACAGGAACTAGCGTACAATGAGCAGTTCTTC. This translates into CASSEQELAYNEQFF. The full variable domain, completed using reference TRBV2 and TRBJ2-1, is EPEVTQTPSHQVTQMGQEVILRCVPISNHLYFYWYRQILGQKVEFLVSFYNNEISEKSEIFDDQFSVERPDGSNFTLKIRSTKLEDSAMYFCASSEQELAYNEQFFGPGTRLTVL.

In this sample, this clone turned up a few times. This rearrangement joins TRBV9 to TRBJ2-7, with 9 bases aligning to TRBD2. Germline loops: CDR1 SGDLS, CDR2 YYNGEE. After removal of 4 bases from V and 0 bases from J, the junction contained 8 bases not matched to a gene. This CDR3 spans 16 amino acids. In nucleotides, the CDR3 is TGTGCCAGCAGCCCGTACAGTAGCGGGAGCTCCTACGAGCAGTACTTC. Amino acids: CASSPYSSGSSYEQYF.

The chain is built from TRBV5-8 and TRBJ1-1; TRBD1 is a possible D gene (5 bases). Trimming removed 4 bases from V and 0 bases from J, with 16 bases in between. The CDR3 is 16 residues long. Germline-derived CDR1 and CDR2 are SGHTS and YDEGEE. This chain's CDR3 is CASSRDSNPVNTEAFF. In DNA form, the CDR3 reads TGTGCCAGCAGCCGTGACAGTAACCCAGTGAACACTGAAGCTTTCTTT.

The chain employs TRBV15 and TRBJ1-1; 8 bases line up with TRBD1. Germline V gene data show CDR1 as LNHNV and CDR2 as YYDKDF (reference sequence). The CDR3 spans 23 residues. The V and J ends lost 1 base and 6 bases, in that order; junction bases with no gene match: 31. In nucleotides, the CDR3 is TGTGCCACCAGCAGAGCGTCACTTTTCTGGGCAGGGGGCGCGTTCAATGGCTCGGCTGAAGCTTTCTTT. Translation: CATSRASLFWAGGAFNGSAEAFF.

The genes are TRBV7-9 and TRBJ2-5; the D gene is possibly TRBD2 (5 bases). The CDR3 runs 16 residues. V lost 3 bases to trimming and J lost 4 bases, with 18 bases between them. Germline lookup yields CDR1 SEHNR and CDR2 FQNEAQ (reference sequence). The CDR3 sequence: CASSFRGLNLGETQYF. The DNA for the CDR3 is TGTGCCAGCAGCTTCCGAGGACTCAACCTCGGAGAGACCCAGTACTTC.

The chain links TRBV6-2 or TRBV6-3 to TRBJ2-3, with 10 positions matching TRBD2. The germline V gene has CDR1 MNHEY and CDR2 SVGEGT. J gave up 0 bases and V 6 bases, and 6 bases lay outside the gene matches. The CDR3 totals 16 residues. In DNA, the CDR3 is TGTGCCAGCAGCCTAACGACTAGCGGGAGCACAGATACGCAGTATTTT. It encodes CASSLTTSGSTDTQYF.

The rearrangement links TRBV18 to TRBJ1-1; 9 bases agree with TRBD1. After removal of 2 bases from V and 0 bases from J, the junction contained 4 bases not matched to a gene. CDR3 length: 16 residues. Germline lookup yields CDR1 KGHSH and CDR2 LQKENI. CDR3 DNA sequence: TGTGCCAGCTCACCAACCGGGACAGGGATGAACACTGAAGCTTTCTTT. Protein product: CASSPTGTGMNTEAFF. Complete variable domain (other parts from reference TRBV18 and TRBJ1-1): NAGVMQNPRHLVRRRGQEARLRCSPMKGHSHVYWYRQLPEEGLKFMVYLQKENIIDESGMPKERFSAEFPKEGPSILRIQQVVRGDSAAYFCASSPTGTGMNTEAFFGQGTRLTVV.

The chain couples TRBV5-1 to TRBJ2-7; no clear D gene. Trimming stripped 2 bases from V and 4 bases from J, with 13 bases between. The CDR3 contains 14 residues. Per the germline V gene, CDR1 is SGHRS and CDR2 is YFSETQ. The DNA of the CDR3 is TGCGCCAGCAGCTTAGCCGGAGAAAGTTACGAGCAGTACGTC. This gives the protein CASSLAGESYEQYV.

The rearrangement links TRBV7-2 to TRBJ2-5; 12 bases map to TRBD2. The CDR3 is made up of 15 amino acids. Trimming at V came to 3 bases and at J to 2 bases, leaving 1 base not matched to a gene. Germline CDR1 and CDR2: SGHTA and FQGNSA. CDR3 nucleotide sequence: TGTGCCAGCAGCTTCGGACTAGCGGGGCAAGAGACCCAGTACTTC. Its protein is CASSFGLAGQETQYF.

The chain recombines TRBV19 with TRBJ2-5; TRBD2 matches at 8 bases. Per germline, CDR1 LNHDA and CDR2 SQIVND (reference sequence). V shed 2 bases and J 5 bases; nucleotides not matched to a gene: 7. This CDR3 is built from 15 residues. This CDR3 reads CASSISGGRAETQYF. The CDR3 nucleotides are TGTGCCAGTAGTATATCGGGAGGGCGGGCGGAGACCCAGTACTTC.

The chain carries TRBV19 and TRBJ1-2, with 7 nucleotides matching TRBD1. Germline loops: CDR1 LNHDA, CDR2 SQIVND (reference sequence). J gave up 4 bases and V 10 bases, and 6 bases lay outside the gene matches. The CDR3 is made up of 12 amino acids. CDR3 loop: CATRAGGYGYTF. The CDR3 nucleotides are TGTGCCACTCGGGCAGGGGGCTATGGCTACACCTTC.